The 16 T cell receptor beta chains presented below share a single source sample, sequenced in a study of T cell repertoires and HLA-DP antigens. These receptors are not linked to any known antigen. The assay was immunoSEQ multiplex PCR, and TCRdb's table has in-frame clones only and misses some. The top ten hold less than 2% of the sample, which has almost 90,000 clones, 86% seen once. The sequenced material came from CD4+ T cells from PBMCs. The receptor source for this set is a man aged 45-65 years in good health and CMV-seronegative.

This chain links TRBV19 with TRBJ2-6, with D possibly TRBD2 on 5 matching bases. CDR3 size: 14 residues. Germline V gene sequence: CDR1 LNHDA, CDR2 SQIVND (reference sequence). Trimming took off 7 bases at V and 3 bases at J, with 10 bases between the two ends. The CDR3 spells CASTRVGGANVLTF. In DNA form, the CDR3 reads TGTGCCAGTACGAGGGTCGGTGGGGCCAACGTCCTGACTTTC.

V and J are TRBV7-2 and TRBJ2-6, with 10 bases identical to TRBD2. The J segment lost 0 bases and the V segment lost 0 bases, leaving 11 bases of the junction unmatched. Germline CDR1 is SGHTA and CDR2 is FQGNSA. There are 21 residues in the CDR3. The CDR3 coding sequence is TGTGCCAGCAGCTTAGCCCCCGGACTAGCGGCAATCCCCTCTGGGGCCAACGTCCTGACTTTC. This translates into CASSLAPGLAAIPSGANVLTF.

The chain recombines TRBV7-9 with TRBJ1-3; D unclear. Germline lookup yields CDR1 SEHNR and CDR2 FQNEAQ (reference sequence). Trimming removed 7 bases at V and 2 bases at J, with 21 bases between. This CDR3 region has 17 residues. The CDR3 coding sequence is TGTGCCAGCACCTATACGATAGACGCAAGGACTGGAAACACCATATATTTT. Amino acids: CASTYTIDARTGNTIYF.

The chain combines TRBV27 with TRBJ1-4; 9 bases are shared with TRBD1. The CDR3 spans 15 residues. Trimming at V came to 0 bases and at J to 7 bases, leaving 3 bases not matched to a gene. Looked up from germline, CDR1 is MNHEY and CDR2 is SMNVEV (reference sequence). The CDR3 loop reads CASSLSGTGREKLFF. In DNA, the CDR3 is TGTGCCAGCAGTTTATCGGGGACAGGGCGTGAAAAACTGTTTTTT.

This clone was counted a single time. The chain joins TRBV2 to TRBJ1-2, with D unresolved. V lost 1 base, J lost 4 bases, and 10 bases lay in between. The CDR3 contains 14 residues. Germline CDR1 reads SNHLY; CDR2 reads FYNNEI. The CDR3 loop is CASSEGRGSYGYTF. Written as DNA, the CDR3 is TGTGCCAGCAGTGAAGGTCGGGGTTCCTATGGCTACACCTTC.

The chain uses TRBV7-2 and TRBJ2-7; 8 nucleotides match TRBD2. The germline V gene has CDR1 SGHTA and CDR2 FQGNSA. The J segment lost 2 bases and the V segment lost 5 bases, leaving 2 bases of the junction unmatched. There are 13 residues in the CDR3. This CDR3 reads CASSISGTYEQYF. CDR3 sequence (DNA): TGTGCCAGCAGCATTAGCGGGACCTACGAGCAGTACTTC.

The chain couples TRBV21-1 to TRBJ2-4; whether TRBD1, the table's D call, matches the DNA was not checked. TRBV21-1 is a pseudogene. This CDR3 has 16 amino acids. The chain's CDR3 is CASTRGQGRAKNIQYF. CDR3 DNA sequence: TGTGCCAGCACCAGGGGACAGGGAAGAGCCAAAAACATTCAGTACTTC.

For this clone: A much larger clone is a single base away; this may be a read error. This chain links TRBV7-9 with TRBJ2-1; weak D call: TRBD1 (6 bases). Per germline, CDR1 SEHNR and CDR2 FQNEAQ (reference sequence). This CDR3 contains 14 residues. Trimming removed 0 bases from V and 4 bases from J, with 7 bases in between. The CDR3 protein is CASSLAGAYNEQFF. CDR3 bases: TGTGCCAGCAGCTTAGCGGGGGCGTACAATGAGCAGTTCTTC.

The CDR3, as DNA: TGCGCCAGCAGCCGCGGGACCCAAGAGACCCAGTACTTC. Residues: CASSRGTQETQYF. The chain carries TRBV5-1 and TRBJ2-5; a weak D match, TRBD2 (6 bases). This CDR3 contains 13 residues. The V end lost 4 bases, the J end lost 1 base, and 8 bases lay between the germline ends. The V gene's germline CDR1 is SGHRS and CDR2 YFSETQ.

The genes are TRBV16 and TRBJ1-5, with 10 bases matching TRBD1. Germline V gives CDR1 KGHSY, CDR2 FQNENV. This CDR3 has 18 residues. V lost 1 base and J lost 1; bases outside the gene matches: 7. The CDR3 region is CASSQFGQGEESNQPQHF. The CDR3 bases are TGTGCCAGCAGCCAATTTGGACAGGGGGAAGAGAGCAATCAGCCCCAGCATTTT. Combining the CDR3 with reference TRBV16 and TRBJ1-5 gives the whole variable domain GEEVAQTPKHLVRGEGQKAKLYCAPIKGHSYVFWYQQVLKNEFKFLISFQNENVFDETGMPKERFSAKCLPNSPCSLEIQATKLEDSAVYFCASSQFGQGEESNQPQHFGDGTRLSIL.

V and J are TRBV30 and TRBJ1-5; possibly TRBD1 for D (6 bases). In germline, CDR1 is GTSNPN, CDR2 SVGIG (reference sequence). This CDR3 region has 16 residues. V shed 3 bases and J shed 1 base, with 16 bases lying between them. CDR3 loop: CAWRSRGGVSNQPQHF. As DNA, the CDR3 is TGTGCCTGGAGGTCGAGGGGGGGAGTAAGCAATCAGCCCCAGCATTTT.

The V call is TRBV25-1, the J call TRBJ1-1; 7 nucleotides agree with TRBD1. V lost 2 bases, J lost 1 base, and 1 base stayed unmatched. CDR1 and CDR2 from the germline V gene are MGHDK and SYGVNS. The CDR3 extends over 14 amino acids. The CDR3: CASSERQGNTEAFF. The CDR3 bases are TGTGCCAGCAGTGAAAGACAGGGGAACACTGAAGCTTTCTTT.

The chain uses TRBV6-6 and TRBJ2-3, with 8 bases identical to TRBD1. CDR3 length: 13 residues. The germline CDR1 and CDR2 sequences are MNHNY and SVGAGI (reference sequence). The V and J ends lost 6 bases and 6 bases, in that order; junction bases with no gene match: 5. CDR3 sequence (DNA): TGTGCCAGCAGACGACAGGGGTCGGATACGCAGTATTTT. Its protein product is CASRRQGSDTQYF.

This chain links TRBV18 with TRBJ1-1; no reliable D call. Trimming took off 5 bases at V and 2 bases at J, with 9 bases between the two ends. The CDR3 is 13 amino acids. From germline, CDR1 is KGHSH and CDR2 LQKENI. In DNA form, the CDR3 reads TGTGCCAGCTCAATGACACGTAACACTGAAGCTTTCTTT. Translated: CASSMTRNTEAFF.

V and J are TRBV2 and TRBJ2-7; 10 bases match TRBD1. CDR1 is SNHLY, CDR2 FYNNEI, per germline. The CDR3 contains 15 residues. After removal of 8 bases from V and 6 bases from J, the junction contained 13 bases not matched to a gene. The CDR3: CASRSRGQGRSEQYF. Written as DNA, the CDR3 is TGTGCCAGCCGGAGTAGGGGACAGGGGCGATCCGAGCAGTACTTC.

This rearrangement joins TRBV5-1 to TRBJ2-2; 7 bases line up with TRBD1. The CDR3 covers 17 residues. The V gene end was trimmed by 2 bases and the J gene end by 0 bases; junction bases not matched to a gene: 7. Germline CDR1 and CDR2: SGHRS and YFSETQ. DNA for the CDR3: TGCGCCAGCAGCTTACTCTCCGGGACAGCGAACACCGGGGAGCTGTTTTTT. Translated, it gives CASSLLSGTANTGELFF.